This T cell receptor beta chain emerged from a study of monozygotic twins with cystic fibrosis. This CDR3 contains 15 residues. Trimming pared 0 bases from V and 5 bases from J, leaving 12 bases between. Germline V gene data show CDR1 as SGHNT and CDR2 as YYREEE (reference sequence). Study-level findings and limits: Unrelated CF individuals shared fewer identical clonotypes than monozygotic CF twins.

This clone appeared a single time. Its antigen is unidentified. Assay: immunoSEQ multiplex PCR; the TCRdb copy retains only in-frame clones and omits some. The data contain 11,000 to 15,000 clones, approximately 98% of them singletons. This chain joins TRBV5-4 and TRBJ2-1; the D call may be TRBD1 or TRBD2 (5 bases each). This TCR derives from a girl aged 2-10 years with cystic fibrosis. Sequences were obtained from blood. CDR3 in DNA: TGTGCCAGCAGCTTGGCGGGACGGACGAACAATGAGCAGTTCTTC. This codes for CASSLAGRTNNEQFF.